Presented here are 22 T cell receptor beta chains from one specimen sequenced in a study of blood T cell repertoires in COVID-19. The data were produced by immunoSEQ multiplex PCR, yet TCRdb's version contains in-frame clones alone and is incomplete. This sample yields about 300,000 clones, of which approximately 92% are seen a single time; more than 6% belongs to the top ten. Sequencing was done on a sample of peripheral blood. The receptor set was obtained from a woman between 25 and 40 years old with COVID-19, enrolled during active disease.

The chain carries TRBV6-2 or TRBV6-3 and TRBJ1-5; D gene uncertain. Trimming pared 2 bases from V and 5 bases from J, leaving 13 bases between. CDR1 and CDR2 from the germline V gene are MNHEY and SVGEGT. The CDR3 loop spans 15 amino acids. The CDR3 spells CASSYGRGSYQPQHF. The CDR3 region has the DNA TGTGCCAGCAGTTACGGCCGGGGTTCGTATCAGCCCCAGCATTTT.

This chain uses TRBV20-1 with TRBJ2-1, with 8 bases that match TRBD1. The V gene end was trimmed by 8 bases and the J gene end by 7 bases; junction bases not matched to a gene: 4. This CDR3 spans 11 amino acids. Germline V gene sequence: CDR1 DFQATT, CDR2 SNEGSKA (reference sequence). The CDR3 spells CSLRQGNEQFF. The DNA for the CDR3 is TGCAGTCTCCGACAGGGGAATGAGCAGTTCTTC.

The gene calls are TRBV19 and TRBJ2-7, with 7 bases lining up with TRBD1. J lost 4 bases, V lost 5 bases, and 11 bases had no gene match. The germline gives CDR1 LNHDA, CDR2 SQIVND (reference sequence). This CDR3 has 15 residues. The CDR3 DNA reads as TGTGCCAGTAGTGCTGTGGCAGGGGGATTTTACGAGCAGTACTTC. This codes for CASSAVAGGFYEQYF. Complete variable domain (other parts from reference TRBV19 and TRBJ2-7): DGGITQSPKYLFRKEGQNVTLSCEQNLNHDAMYWYRQDPGQGLRLIYYSQIVNDFQKGDIAEGYSVSREKKESFPLTVTSAQKNPTAFYLCASSAVAGGFYEQYFGPGTRLTVT.

A few counts support this clone. V and J are TRBV14 and TRBJ2-7; D gene unclear. The V gene's germline CDR1 is SGHDN and CDR2 FVKESK. This CDR3 region has 11 residues. V shed 1 base and J shed 9 bases, with 7 bases lying between them. The CDR3 DNA is TGTGCCAGCAGCCAAGCGTTTGTGCAGTACTTC. It yields the protein CASSQAFVQYF.

This clone has just a few counts. The V gene is TRBV3-1 (or the pseudogene TRBV3-2), the J gene TRBJ2-5; D is ambiguous. Germline V gene lookup returns CDR1 LGHDT and CDR2 YNNKEL (reference sequence). There are 17 residues in the CDR3. V lost 2 bases, J lost 1 base, and 17 bases lay in between. The CDR3 coding sequence is TGTGCCAGCAGCCAAAGAAAGGCAGGTGTAGGCCAAGAGACCCAGTACTTC. Its translation is CASSQRKAGVGQETQYF.

The chain carries TRBV5-4 and TRBJ2-7; the match to TRBD2 covers 7 bases. The CDR3 is 16 amino acids. V trimming: 4 bases; J trimming: 4 bases; junction bases outside the gene matches: 14. Germline V gene data show CDR1 as SGHNT and CDR2 as YYREEE (reference sequence). CDR3 nucleotide sequence: TGTGCCAGCAGCCCAGGGACTACCCGAAGAATGTACGAGCAGTACTTC. It is translated as CASSPGTTRRMYEQYF.

V is TRBV6-2 or TRBV6-3 and J is TRBJ2-7; D gene ambiguous. Germline CDR1 reads MNHEY; CDR2 reads SVGEGT. V was shortened by 2 bases and J by 5 bases, with 10 bases between the two germline ends. This CDR3 comprises 13 residues. CDR3 amino acids: CASSYVGSDEQYF. The CDR3 nucleotides read TGTGCCAGCAGTTACGTAGGAAGCGACGAGCAGTACTTC.

The rearrangement links TRBV28 to TRBJ1-1; the D gene is possibly TRBD1 (5 bases). The CDR3 spans 12 residues. V was cut by 4 bases and J by 8 bases, with 11 bases left in between. Germline lookup yields CDR1 MDHEN and CDR2 SYDVKM. In DNA, the CDR3 is TGTGCCAGCAGTTCACCACCAGGGGAAGCTTTCTTT. This translates into CASSSPPGEAFF.

V gene TRBV3-1 (or the pseudogene TRBV3-2) combines with J gene TRBJ2-6; D might be TRBD2 (5 bases). Trimming shortened V by 5 bases and J by 2 bases, and 10 bases separated the two germline ends. The CDR3 sequence is 15 residues long. Germline V gene lookup returns CDR1 LGHDT and CDR2 YNNKEL (reference sequence). CDR3: CASSSPGAGANVLTF. The CDR3 DNA reads TGTGCCAGCAGCTCCCCCGGGGCTGGGGCCAACGTCCTGACTTTC.

This clone turned up a few times. The CDR3 is CASSFGTANEKLFF. The CDR3 DNA reads as TGTGCCAGCAGCTTCGGGACAGCTAATGAAAAACTGTTTTTT. J is TRBJ1-4 and V is TRBV5-4; TRBD1 matches at 7 bases. The germline gives CDR1 SGHNT, CDR2 YYREEE (reference sequence). Trimming at V came to 2 bases and at J to 3 bases, leaving 1 base not matched to a gene. The CDR3 totals 14 residues.

The V gene is TRBV11-2, the J gene TRBJ2-7; the D gene is possibly TRBD2 (6 bases). The CDR3 is 16 residues long. Trimming removed 2 bases at V and 0 bases at J, with 14 bases between. Germline V gene data show CDR1 as SGHAT and CDR2 as FQNNGV. CDR3 nucleotide sequence: TGTGCCAGCAGCTTATACGGAGGGACCCGCTCCTACGAGCAGTACTTC. As protein: CASSLYGGTRSYEQYF. Looking up the rest from reference TRBV11-2 and TRBJ2-7 gives the full variable domain: EAGVAQSPRYKIIEKRQSVAFWCNPISGHATLYWYQQILGQGPKLLIQFQNNGVVDDSQLPKDRFSAERLKGVDSTLKIQPAKLEDSAVYLCASSLYGGTRSYEQYFGPGTRLTVT.

The chain couples TRBV27 to TRBJ2-1; D gene uncertain. V shed 5 bases and J shed 5 bases, with 4 bases lying between them. CDR3 length equals 11 residues. CDR1 MNHEY and CDR2 SMNVEV come from the germline V gene (reference sequence). CDR3 amino acids: CASSEDNEQFF. CDR3 coding DNA: TGTGCCAGCAGTGAGGACAATGAGCAGTTCTTC.

The rearrangement links TRBV5-1 to TRBJ2-2; 7 nucleotides match TRBD2. Germline-derived CDR1 and CDR2 are SGHRS and YFSETQ. V was pared by 4 bases and J by 2 bases, with 8 bases of the junction left unmatched. This CDR3 has 16 amino acids. The CDR3 DNA reads as TGCGCCAGCAGCAGGCTAGCGGAGACTAACACCGGGGAGCTGTTTTTT. Its protein is CASSRLAETNTGELFF. The full variable domain, completed using reference TRBV5-1 and TRBJ2-2, is KAGVTQTPRYLIKTRGQQVTLSCSPISGHRSVSWYQQTPGQGLQFLFEYFSETQRNKGNFPGRFSGRQFSNSRSEMNVSTLELGDSALYLCASSRLAETNTGELFFGEGSRLTVL.

This clone was recorded only once. The chain is built from TRBV30 and TRBJ2-1; a weak D match, TRBD2 (6 bases). V dropped 2 bases and J dropped 1 base, with 12 bases sitting between them. This CDR3 contains 15 residues. In germline, CDR1 is GTSNPN, CDR2 SVGIG (reference sequence). The CDR3 loop is CAWSSLATSYNEQFF. CDR3 DNA: TGTGCCTGGAGTTCCCTAGCGACGTCCTACAATGAGCAGTTCTTC.

The chain recombines TRBV2 with TRBJ1-3; 8 bases align to TRBD1. Germline V gene sequence: CDR1 SNHLY, CDR2 FYNNEI. This CDR3 region has 15 residues. The V gene end was trimmed by 7 bases and the J gene end by 7 bases; junction bases not matched to a gene: 12. The CDR3 loop is CASIRSPDRANTIYF. DNA for the CDR3: TGTGCCAGCATAAGAAGCCCGGACAGGGCTAACACCATATATTTT.

V gene TRBV19 combines with J gene TRBJ1-5; weak D call: TRBD1 (5 bases). Trimming took 10 bases from V and 7 from J, leaving 17 bases between them. Germline lookup yields CDR1 LNHDA and CDR2 SQIVND (reference sequence). The CDR3 sequence is 13 residues long. Here the CDR3 DNA reads TGTGCCACCCGGAGGGGCGCGGGGCAGCCCCAGCATTTT. As protein: CATRRGAGQPQHF.

This clone was observed once. The CDR3 loop is CAWSMNTEAFF. In DNA form, the CDR3 reads TGTGCCTGGAGCATGAACACTGAAGCTTTCTTT. This chain connects TRBV30 to TRBJ1-1; no clear D. The CDR3 is made up of 11 amino acids. The V and J ends lost 3 bases and 0 bases respectively, with 2 bases between them. Germline CDR1 GTSNPN, CDR2 SVGIG (reference sequence).

The chain carries TRBV2 and TRBJ2-1, with TRBD2 matching over 11 bases. Germline V CDR1 and CDR2: SNHLY, FYNNEI. The CDR3 totals 15 residues. V was clipped by 6 bases and J by 6 bases; unmatched bases: 7. The CDR3 coding sequence is TGTGCCAGCAGGCAGACTAGCGGGAATAGCAATGAGCAGTTCTTC. Translating it yields CASRQTSGNSNEQFF. The complete variable domain, with remaining parts taken from reference TRBV2 and TRBJ2-1, reads EPEVTQTPSHQVTQMGQEVILRCVPISNHLYFYWYRQILGQKVEFLVSFYNNEISEKSEIFDDQFSVERPDGSNFTLKIRSTKLEDSAMYFCASRQTSGNSNEQFFGPGTRLTVL.

The J gene is TRBJ2-2, the V gene TRBV27, with 7 positions matching TRBD1. V lost 5 bases and J lost 6; bases outside the gene matches: 3. Germline values: CDR1 MNHEY, CDR2 SMNVEV (reference sequence). The CDR3 is 13 residues long. CDR3 sequence reads: CASSDRVAGELFF. In DNA, the CDR3 is TGTGCCAGCAGTGACAGGGTCGCCGGGGAGCTGTTTTTT.

This chain connects TRBV6-5 to TRBJ1-2; 7 nucleotides align to TRBD1. CDR1 MNHEY and CDR2 SVGAGI come from the germline V gene. There are 15 residues in the CDR3. Losses at the gene ends were 4 bases for V and 1 base for J; bases not matched to a gene: 6. CDR3 amino acids: CASSSRGTDNYGYTF. Here the CDR3 DNA reads TGTGCCAGCAGTTCCCGCGGGACAGATAACTATGGCTACACCTTC.

This clone was counted between two and nine times. The chain combines TRBV2 with TRBJ1-2, with a possible D match to TRBD1 (5 bases). Germline V lookup: CDR1 SNHLY, CDR2 FYNNEI. The CDR3 totals 12 residues. Between the trimmed V and J ends, which lost 4 bases and 8 bases, there was a span of 11 bases. The CDR3 region is CASSADTWGYTF. The CDR3 DNA sequence: TGTGCCAGCAGTGCGGACACCTGGGGCTACACCTTC.

This chain uses TRBV9 with TRBJ2-3; D may be TRBD2 (5 bases). CDR3 length: 15 amino acids. Trimming removed 1 base at V and 2 bases at J, with 11 bases between. The germline V gene has CDR1 SGDLS and CDR2 YYNGEE. DNA for the CDR3: TGTGCCAGCAGCGTATCGGTAGCGAACACAGATACGCAGTATTTT. It yields the protein CASSVSVANTDTQYF.